This T cell receptor (beta chain) is drawn from a study of T-cell reconstitution after alpha-beta-depleted transplantation in children (dated by TCRdb to about 2016). About the full investigation: Using TCR repertoire profiling, the study followed T-cell immune reconstitution in a quantitative way in children after TCRalphabeta/CD19-depleted allogeneic hematopoietic cell transplantation.

This clonotype was picked up a small number of times. Which antigen it targets is not known. It has no much larger one-base neighbor in the sample; base qualities were not kept. Cut back by 5 bases and 10 bases, the V and J ends lie 12 bases apart. The germline V gene encodes CDR1 SGHTA and CDR2 FQGNSA. The CDR3 goes from the cysteine to the phenylalanine over 13 residues. The retained sequence is limited to the CDR3, 39 bases, with the frame set at the first base. Libraries came from PCR. The sequencer was an Illumina HiSeq 2500. To normalize quantification of the TCRbeta repertoire, the TCR libraries were built with molecular barcoding that relied on unique molecular identifiers. Starting from the raw public reads, TCRdb applied fastp trimming at Q25, assembled clones with MiXCR and retained in-frame beta chains. Rows with a matching CDR3 protein are joined into one entry that keeps the most common DNA and genes. The sample has 440,000 or so distinct CDR3 sequences on record, roughly 10% of them singletons. The top ten hold 5% to 6.5% of the sample.

The receptor was isolated from a human donor who donated a stem cell graft to a child with acute myeloid leukemia. The V gene is TRBV7-2 and the J gene is TRBJ1-6; the D gene is possibly TRBD1, with 6 bases matching. Material: PBMCs from the stem cell graft donor, obtained from the stem cell graft. The encoded CDR3 is CASSTWGQSPLHF. The DNA is TGTGCCAGCAGCACCTGGGGGCAATCACCCCTCCACTTT.